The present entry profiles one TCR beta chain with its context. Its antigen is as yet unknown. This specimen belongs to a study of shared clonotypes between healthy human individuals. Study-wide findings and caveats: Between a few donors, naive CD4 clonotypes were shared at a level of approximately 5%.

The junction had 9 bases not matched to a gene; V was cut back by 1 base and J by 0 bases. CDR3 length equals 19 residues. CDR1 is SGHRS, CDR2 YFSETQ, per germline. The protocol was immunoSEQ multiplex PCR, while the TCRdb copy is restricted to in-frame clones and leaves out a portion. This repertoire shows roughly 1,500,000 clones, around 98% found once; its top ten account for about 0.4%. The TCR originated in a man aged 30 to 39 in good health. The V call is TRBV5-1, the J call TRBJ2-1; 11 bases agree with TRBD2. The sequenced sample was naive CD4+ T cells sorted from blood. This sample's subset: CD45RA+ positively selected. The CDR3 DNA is TGCGCCAGCAGCTTGTTCCCGGGACTAGCGGACACCTCCTACAATGAGCAGTTCTTC. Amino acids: CASSLFPGLADTSYNEQFF.